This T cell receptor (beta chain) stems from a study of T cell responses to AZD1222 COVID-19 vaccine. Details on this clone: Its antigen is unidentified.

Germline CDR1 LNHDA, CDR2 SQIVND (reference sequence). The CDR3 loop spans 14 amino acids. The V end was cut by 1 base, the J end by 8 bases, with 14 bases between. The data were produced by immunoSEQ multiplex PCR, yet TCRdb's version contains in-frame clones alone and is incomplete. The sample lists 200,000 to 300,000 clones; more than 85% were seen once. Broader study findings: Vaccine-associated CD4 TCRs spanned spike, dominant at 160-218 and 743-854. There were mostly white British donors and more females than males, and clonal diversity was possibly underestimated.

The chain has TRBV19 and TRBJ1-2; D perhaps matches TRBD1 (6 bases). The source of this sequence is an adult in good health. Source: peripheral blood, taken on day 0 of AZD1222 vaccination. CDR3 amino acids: CASSIGGQLGGYTF. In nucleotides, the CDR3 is TGTGCCAGTAGTATAGGGGGACAACTTGGGGGCTACACCTTC.